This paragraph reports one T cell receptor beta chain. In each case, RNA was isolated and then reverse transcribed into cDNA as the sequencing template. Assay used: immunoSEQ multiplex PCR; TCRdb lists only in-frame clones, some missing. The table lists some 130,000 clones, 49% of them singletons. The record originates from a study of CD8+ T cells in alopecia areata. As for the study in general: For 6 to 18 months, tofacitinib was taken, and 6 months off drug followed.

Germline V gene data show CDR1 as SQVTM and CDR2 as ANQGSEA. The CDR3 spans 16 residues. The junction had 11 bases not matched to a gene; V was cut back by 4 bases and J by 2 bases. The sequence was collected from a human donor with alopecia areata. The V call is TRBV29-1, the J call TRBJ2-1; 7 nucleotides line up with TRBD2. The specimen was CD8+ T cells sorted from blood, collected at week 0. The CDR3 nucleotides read TGCAGCGTTGCGGGTCCTAGCGGAGCGCCCTACAATGAGCAGTTCTTC. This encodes CSVAGPSGAPYNEQFF.